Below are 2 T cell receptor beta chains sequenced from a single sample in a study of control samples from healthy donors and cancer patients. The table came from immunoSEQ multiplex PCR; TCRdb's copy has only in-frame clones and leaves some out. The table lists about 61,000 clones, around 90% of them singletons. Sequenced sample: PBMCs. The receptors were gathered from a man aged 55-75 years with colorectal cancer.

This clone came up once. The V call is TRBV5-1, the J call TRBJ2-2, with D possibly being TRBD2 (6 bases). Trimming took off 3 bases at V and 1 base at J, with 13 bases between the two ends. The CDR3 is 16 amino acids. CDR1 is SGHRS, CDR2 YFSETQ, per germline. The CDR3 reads CASSSLGGWNTGELFF. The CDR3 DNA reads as TGCGCCAGCAGCTCTTTGGGGGGTTGGAACACCGGGGAGCTGTTTTTT. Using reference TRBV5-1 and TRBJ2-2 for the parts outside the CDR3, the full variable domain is KAGVTQTPRYLIKTRGQQVTLSCSPISGHRSVSWYQQTPGQGLQFLFEYFSETQRNKGNFPGRFSGRQFSNSRSEMNVSTLELGDSALYLCASSSLGGWNTGELFFGEGSRLTVL.

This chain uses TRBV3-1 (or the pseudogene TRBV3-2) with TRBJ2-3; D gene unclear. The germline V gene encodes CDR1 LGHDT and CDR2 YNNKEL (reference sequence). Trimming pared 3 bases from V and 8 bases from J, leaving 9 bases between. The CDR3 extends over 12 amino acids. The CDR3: CASSHRVGTQYF. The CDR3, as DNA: TGTGCCAGCAGCCATAGGGTCGGTACGCAGTATTTT.